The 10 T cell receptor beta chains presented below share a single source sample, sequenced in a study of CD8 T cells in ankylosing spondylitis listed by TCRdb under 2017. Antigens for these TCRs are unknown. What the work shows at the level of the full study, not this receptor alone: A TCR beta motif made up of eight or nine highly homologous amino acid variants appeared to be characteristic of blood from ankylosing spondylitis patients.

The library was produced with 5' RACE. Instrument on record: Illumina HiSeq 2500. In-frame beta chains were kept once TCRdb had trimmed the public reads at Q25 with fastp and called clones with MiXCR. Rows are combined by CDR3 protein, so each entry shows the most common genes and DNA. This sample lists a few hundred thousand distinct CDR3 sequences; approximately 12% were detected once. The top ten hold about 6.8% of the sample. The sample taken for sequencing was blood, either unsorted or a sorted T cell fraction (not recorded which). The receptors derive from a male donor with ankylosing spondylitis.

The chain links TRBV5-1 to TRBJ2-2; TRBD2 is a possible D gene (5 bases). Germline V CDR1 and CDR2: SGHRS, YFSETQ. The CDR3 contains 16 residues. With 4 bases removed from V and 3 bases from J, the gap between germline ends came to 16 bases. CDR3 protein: CASSPSTVRDTGELFF. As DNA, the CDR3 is TGCGCCAGCAGCCCTTCGACGGTGAGGGACACCGGGGAGCTGTTTTTT. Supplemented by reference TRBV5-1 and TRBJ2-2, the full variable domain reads KAGVTQTPRYLIKTRGQQVTLSCSPISGHRSVSWYQQTPGQGLQFLFEYFSETQRNKGNFPGRFSGRQFSNSRSEMNVSTLELGDSALYLCASSPSTVRDTGELFFGEGSRLTVL.

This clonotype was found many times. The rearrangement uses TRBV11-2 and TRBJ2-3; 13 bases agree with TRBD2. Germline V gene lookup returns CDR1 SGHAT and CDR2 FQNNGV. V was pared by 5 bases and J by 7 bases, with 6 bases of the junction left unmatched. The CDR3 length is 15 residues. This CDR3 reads CASSAGTSGTNTQYF. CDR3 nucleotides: TGTGCCAGCAGCGCCGGGACTAGCGGGACGAATACGCAGTATTTT.

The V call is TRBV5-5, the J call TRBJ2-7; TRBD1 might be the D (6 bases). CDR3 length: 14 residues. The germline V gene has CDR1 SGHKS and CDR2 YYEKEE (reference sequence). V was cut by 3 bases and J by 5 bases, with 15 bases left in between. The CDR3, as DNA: TGTGCCAGCAGCTCCCCTACAGGGATCCACGAGCAGTACTTC. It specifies CASSSPTGIHEQYF.

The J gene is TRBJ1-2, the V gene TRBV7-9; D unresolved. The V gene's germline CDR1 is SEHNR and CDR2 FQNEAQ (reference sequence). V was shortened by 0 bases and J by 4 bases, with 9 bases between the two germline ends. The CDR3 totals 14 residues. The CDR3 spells CASSLAPEGYGYTF. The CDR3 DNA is TGTGCCAGCAGCTTAGCCCCCGAGGGCTATGGCTACACCTTC.

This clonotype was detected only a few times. Here the CDR3 DNA reads TGCAGCCTCAGGTACACAGATACGCAGTATTTT. Encoded protein: CSLRYTDTQYF. This chain links TRBV29-1 with TRBJ2-3; D not certain. Germline CDR1 is SQVTM and CDR2 is ANQGSEA. Trimming cost V 8 bases and J 2 bases, with 8 bases left between them. The CDR3 length is 11 residues.

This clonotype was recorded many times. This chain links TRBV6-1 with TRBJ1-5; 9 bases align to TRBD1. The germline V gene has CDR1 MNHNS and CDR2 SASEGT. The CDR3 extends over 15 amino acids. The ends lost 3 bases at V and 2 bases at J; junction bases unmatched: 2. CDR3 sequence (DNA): TGTGCCAGCAGTGAGGGACAGGGAGGCAATCAGCCCCAGCATTTT. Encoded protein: CASSEGQGGNQPQHF.

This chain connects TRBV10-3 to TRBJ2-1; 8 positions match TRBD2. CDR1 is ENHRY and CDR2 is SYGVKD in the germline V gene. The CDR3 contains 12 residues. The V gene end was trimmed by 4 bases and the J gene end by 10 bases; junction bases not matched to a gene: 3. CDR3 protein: CAISGLAREQFF. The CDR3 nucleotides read TGTGCCATCAGTGGACTAGCGAGGGAGCAGTTCTTC.

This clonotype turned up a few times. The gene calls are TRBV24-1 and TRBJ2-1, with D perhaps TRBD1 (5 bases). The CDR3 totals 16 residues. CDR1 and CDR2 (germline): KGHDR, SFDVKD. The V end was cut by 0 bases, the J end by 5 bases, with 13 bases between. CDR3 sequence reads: CATSDLKGSYHNEQFF. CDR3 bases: TGTGCCACCAGTGATTTGAAGGGGTCTTACCACAATGAGCAGTTCTTC.

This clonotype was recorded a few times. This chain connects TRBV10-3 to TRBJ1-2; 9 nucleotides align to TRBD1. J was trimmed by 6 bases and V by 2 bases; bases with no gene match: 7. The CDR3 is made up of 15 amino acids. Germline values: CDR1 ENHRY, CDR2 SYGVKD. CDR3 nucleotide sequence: TGTGCCATCAGTGAGATAATTGGGACAGGGAATGGCTACACCTTC. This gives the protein CAISEIIGTGNGYTF.

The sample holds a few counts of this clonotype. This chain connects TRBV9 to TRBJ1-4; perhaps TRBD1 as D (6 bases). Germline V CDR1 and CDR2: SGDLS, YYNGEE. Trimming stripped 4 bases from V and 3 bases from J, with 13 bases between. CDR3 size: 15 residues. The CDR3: CASSLRTEPNEKLFF. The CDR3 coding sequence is TGTGCCAGCAGCCTTCGGACAGAACCTAATGAAAAACTGTTTTTT. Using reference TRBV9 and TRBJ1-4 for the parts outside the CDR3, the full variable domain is DSGVTQTPKHLITATGQRVTLRCSPRSGDLSVYWYQQSLDQGLQFLIQYYNGEERAKGNILERFSAQQFPDLHSELNLSSLELGDSALYFCASSLRTEPNEKLFFGSGTQLSVL.